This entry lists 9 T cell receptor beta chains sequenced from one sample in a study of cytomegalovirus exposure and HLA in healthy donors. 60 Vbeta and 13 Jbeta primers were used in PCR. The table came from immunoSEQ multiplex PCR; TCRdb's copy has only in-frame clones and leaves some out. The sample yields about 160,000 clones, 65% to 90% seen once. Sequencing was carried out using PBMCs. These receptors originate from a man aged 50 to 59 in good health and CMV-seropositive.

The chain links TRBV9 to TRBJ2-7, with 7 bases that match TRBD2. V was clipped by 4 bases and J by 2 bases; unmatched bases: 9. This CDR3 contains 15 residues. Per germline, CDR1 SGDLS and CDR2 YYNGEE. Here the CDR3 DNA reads TGTGCCAGCAGCCCTACGGTGGGGAGGGCCTACGAGCAGTACTTC. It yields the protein CASSPTVGRAYEQYF.

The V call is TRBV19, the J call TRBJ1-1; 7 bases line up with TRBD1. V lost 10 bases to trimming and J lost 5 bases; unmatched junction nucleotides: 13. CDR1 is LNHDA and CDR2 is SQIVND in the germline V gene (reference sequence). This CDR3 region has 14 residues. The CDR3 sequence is CATSRQGRGTEAFF. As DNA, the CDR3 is TGTGCCACCTCTCGACAGGGAAGGGGGACTGAAGCTTTCTTT. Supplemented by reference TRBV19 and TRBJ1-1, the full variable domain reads DGGITQSPKYLFRKEGQNVTLSCEQNLNHDAMYWYRQDPGQGLRLIYYSQIVNDFQKGDIAEGYSVSREKKESFPLTVTSAQKNPTAFYLCATSRQGRGTEAFFGQGTRLTVV.

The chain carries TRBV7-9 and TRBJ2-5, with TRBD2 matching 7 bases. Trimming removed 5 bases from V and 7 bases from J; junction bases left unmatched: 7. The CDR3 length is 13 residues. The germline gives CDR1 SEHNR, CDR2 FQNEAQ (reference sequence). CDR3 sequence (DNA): TGTGCCAGCAGCCGGGCTTCGGGGGGGACCCAGTACTTC. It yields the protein CASSRASGGTQYF.

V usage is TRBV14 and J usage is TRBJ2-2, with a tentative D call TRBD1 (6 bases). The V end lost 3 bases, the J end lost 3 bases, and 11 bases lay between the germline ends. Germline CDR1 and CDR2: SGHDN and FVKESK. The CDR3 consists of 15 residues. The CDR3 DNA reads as TGTGCCAGCAGCCAGCAGGGACAATACACCGGGGAGCTGTTTTTT. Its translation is CASSQQGQYTGELFF.

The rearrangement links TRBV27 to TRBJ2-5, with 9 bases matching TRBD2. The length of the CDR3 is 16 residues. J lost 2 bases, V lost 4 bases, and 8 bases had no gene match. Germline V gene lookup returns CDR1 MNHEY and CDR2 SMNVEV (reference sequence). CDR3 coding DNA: TGTGCCAGCAGTTCCTCTCGACTAGCGGTACAAGAGACCCAGTACTTC. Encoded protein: CASSSSRLAVQETQYF.

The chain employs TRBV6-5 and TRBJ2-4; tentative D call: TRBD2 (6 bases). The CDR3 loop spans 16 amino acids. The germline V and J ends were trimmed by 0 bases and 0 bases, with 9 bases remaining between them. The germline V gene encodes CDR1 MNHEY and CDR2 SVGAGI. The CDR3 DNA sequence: TGTGCCAGCAGTTACTCGGAGGGAGCAGCCAAAAACATTCAGTACTTC. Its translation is CASSYSEGAAKNIQYF.

This CDR3 reads CASSSWTGGMNTEAFF. DNA of the CDR3: TGTGCCAGCAGTTCGTGGACAGGTGGGATGAACACTGAAGCTTTCTTT. The chain links TRBV27 to TRBJ1-1, with TRBD1 identical over 7 bases. The germline V gene encodes CDR1 MNHEY and CDR2 SMNVEV (reference sequence). After removal of 4 bases from V and 0 bases from J, the junction contained 8 bases not matched to a gene. The CDR3 length is 16 residues.

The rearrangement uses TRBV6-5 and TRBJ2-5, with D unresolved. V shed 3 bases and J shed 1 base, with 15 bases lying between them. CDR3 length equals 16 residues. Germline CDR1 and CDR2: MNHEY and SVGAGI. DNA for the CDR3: TGTGCCAGCAGTTATTCCGCAGGCTCGCCCCAAGAGACCCAGTACTTC. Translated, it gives CASSYSAGSPQETQYF.

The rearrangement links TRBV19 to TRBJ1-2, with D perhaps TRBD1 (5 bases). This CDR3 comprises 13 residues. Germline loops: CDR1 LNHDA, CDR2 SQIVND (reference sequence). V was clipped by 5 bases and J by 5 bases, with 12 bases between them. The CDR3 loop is CASSWGTEYGYTF. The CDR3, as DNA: TGTGCCAGTAGTTGGGGCACCGAGTATGGCTACACCTTC.